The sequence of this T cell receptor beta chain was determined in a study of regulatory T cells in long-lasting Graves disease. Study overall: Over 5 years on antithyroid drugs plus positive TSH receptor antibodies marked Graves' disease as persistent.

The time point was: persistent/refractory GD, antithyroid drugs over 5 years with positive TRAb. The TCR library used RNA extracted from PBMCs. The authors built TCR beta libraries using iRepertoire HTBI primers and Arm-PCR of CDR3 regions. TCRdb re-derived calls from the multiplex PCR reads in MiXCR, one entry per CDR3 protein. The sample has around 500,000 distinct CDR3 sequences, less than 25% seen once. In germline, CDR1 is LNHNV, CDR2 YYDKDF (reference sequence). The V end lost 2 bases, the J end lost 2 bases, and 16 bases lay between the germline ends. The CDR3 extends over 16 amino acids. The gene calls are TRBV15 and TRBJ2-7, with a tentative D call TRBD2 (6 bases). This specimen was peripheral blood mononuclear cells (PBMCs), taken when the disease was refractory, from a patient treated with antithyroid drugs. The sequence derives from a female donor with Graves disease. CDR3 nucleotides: TGTGCCACCAGCAGACGACGCGGGACGGGAACCTACGAGCAGTACTTC. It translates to CATSRRRGTGTYEQYF.